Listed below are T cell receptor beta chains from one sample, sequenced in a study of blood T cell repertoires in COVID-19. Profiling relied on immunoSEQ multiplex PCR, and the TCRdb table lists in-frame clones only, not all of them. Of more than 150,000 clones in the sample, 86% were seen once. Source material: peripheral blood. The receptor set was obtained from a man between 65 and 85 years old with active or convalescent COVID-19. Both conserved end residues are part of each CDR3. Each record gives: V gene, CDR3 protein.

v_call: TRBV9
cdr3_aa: CASSPWGREQETQYF

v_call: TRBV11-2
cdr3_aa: CASSRIQGQETQYF

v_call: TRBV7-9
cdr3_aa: CASSEGQGSTNSPLHF

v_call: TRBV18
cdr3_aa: CASSPQAMTGKLGEAFF

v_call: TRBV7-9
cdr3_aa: CASSPGTGGSNQPQHF

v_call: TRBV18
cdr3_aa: CASSPSTGTIQPQHF

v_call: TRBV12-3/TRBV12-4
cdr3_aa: CASSLPTDTQYF

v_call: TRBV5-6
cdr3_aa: CASSPGAGESGELFF

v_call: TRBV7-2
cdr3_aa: CASSQPGNYGYTF

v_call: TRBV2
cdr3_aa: CASSERGPGKNIQYF

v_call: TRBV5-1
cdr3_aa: CASNLMTGAGNEQFF

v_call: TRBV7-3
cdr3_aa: CASSLYVAGEYEQYF

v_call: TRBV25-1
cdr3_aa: CASSESGTGSYEQYF

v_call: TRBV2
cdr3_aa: CASGTDNSPLHF

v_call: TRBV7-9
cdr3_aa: CASSLMGQGSSYEQYF

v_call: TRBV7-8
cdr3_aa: CASSPRDRSNTEAFF

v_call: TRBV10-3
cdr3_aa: CAITQVTTGPYTF

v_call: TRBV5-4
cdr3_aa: CASSPLGGGRGETQYF

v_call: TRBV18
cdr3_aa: CASSPLSGLGTEAFF

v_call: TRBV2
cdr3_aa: CASSVRVVGYGYTF

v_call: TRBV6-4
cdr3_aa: CASSDRTSGGELFF

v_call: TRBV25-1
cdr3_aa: CASRGQGSSPLHF

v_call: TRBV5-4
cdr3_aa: CASSPRGANYGYTF

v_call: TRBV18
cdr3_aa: CASSPYPQETQYF

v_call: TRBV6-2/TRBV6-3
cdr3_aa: CASSNPGQGHTGELFF

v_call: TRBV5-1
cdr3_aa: CASSQRTGSTNTGELFF

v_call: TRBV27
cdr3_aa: CASSLSGPAWTSYNSPLHF

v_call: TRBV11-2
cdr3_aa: CASSQSQAVNTEAFF

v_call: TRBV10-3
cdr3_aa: CAIRRQTNEKLFF

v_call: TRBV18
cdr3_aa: CASSPRDSDGYTF

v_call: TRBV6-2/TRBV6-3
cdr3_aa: CASSYDGGTGPDTGELFF

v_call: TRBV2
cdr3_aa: CASRKLAGGTGELFF

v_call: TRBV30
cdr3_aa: CAWRLAGGPGNEQFF

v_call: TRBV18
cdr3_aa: CASSPLAGRNTEAFF

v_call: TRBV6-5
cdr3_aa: CASSYRGASFRGYTF

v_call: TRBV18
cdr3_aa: CASSPPRQGAESNEQFF

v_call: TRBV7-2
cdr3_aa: CASSLAKGAPGYTF

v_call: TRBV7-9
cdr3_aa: CASSSSGTSYNEQFF

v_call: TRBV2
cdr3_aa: CASIGGQADTQYF

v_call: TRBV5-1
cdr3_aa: CASRKQGTATNEKLFF

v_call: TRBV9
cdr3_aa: CASSARTDTEAFF

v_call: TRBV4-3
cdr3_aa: CASSPERGSTEAFF

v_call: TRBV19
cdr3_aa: CASAPGQTYEQYF

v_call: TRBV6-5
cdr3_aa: CASRGLTDTQYF

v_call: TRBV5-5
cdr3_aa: CASSLYLGTGDTDTQYF

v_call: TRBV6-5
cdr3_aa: CASSLLGVGNTEAFF

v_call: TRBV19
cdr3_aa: CASSIGIAGGQDTQYF

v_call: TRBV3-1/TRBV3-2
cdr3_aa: CASSQDLAAGKYGETEAFF

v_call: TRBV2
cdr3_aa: CARRAVGTDTQYF

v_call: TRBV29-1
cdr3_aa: CSAGGQGDRSYTF

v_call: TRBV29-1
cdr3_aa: CSADRNTEAFF

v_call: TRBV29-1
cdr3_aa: CSVGPTGDTNEKLFF

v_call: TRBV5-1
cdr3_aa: CASRQTGYDYGYTF

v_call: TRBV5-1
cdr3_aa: CASIRQDSNQPQHF

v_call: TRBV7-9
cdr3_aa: CASSFQTGGRYF

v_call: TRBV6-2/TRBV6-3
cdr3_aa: CASSPQGASNYGYTF

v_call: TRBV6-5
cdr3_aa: CASSYKRGLVWQFF